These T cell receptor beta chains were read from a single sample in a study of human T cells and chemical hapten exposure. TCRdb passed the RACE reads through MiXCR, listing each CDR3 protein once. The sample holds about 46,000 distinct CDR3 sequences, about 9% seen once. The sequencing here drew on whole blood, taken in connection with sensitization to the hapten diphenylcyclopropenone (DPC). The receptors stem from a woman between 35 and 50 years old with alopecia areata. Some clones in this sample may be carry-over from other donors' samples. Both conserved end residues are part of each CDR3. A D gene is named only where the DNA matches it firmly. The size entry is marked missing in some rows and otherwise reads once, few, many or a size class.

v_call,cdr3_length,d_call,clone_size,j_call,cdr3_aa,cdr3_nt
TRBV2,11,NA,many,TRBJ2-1,CASRDYNEQFF,TGTGCCAGCAGGGACTACAATGAGCAGTTCTTC
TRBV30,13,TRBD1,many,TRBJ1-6,CAWKGTGNSPLHF,TGTGCCTGGAAGGGGACAGGGAATTCACCCCTCCACTTT
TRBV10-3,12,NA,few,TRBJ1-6,CAIRRGNSPLHF,TGTGCCATCCGACGGGGGAATTCACCCCTCCACTTT
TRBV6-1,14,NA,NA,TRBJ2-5,CASSVPIGGQTQYF,TGTGCCAGCAGTGTTCCCATCGGGGGCCAGACCCAGTACTTC
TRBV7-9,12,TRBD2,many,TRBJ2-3,CASSVEGGTQYF,TGTGCCAGCAGCGTAGAGGGAGGGACGCAGTATTTT
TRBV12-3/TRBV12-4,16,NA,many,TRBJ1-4,CASSSSGAATNEKLFF,TGTGCCAGCAGTTCATCGGGGGCGGCAACTAATGAAAAACTGTTTTTT
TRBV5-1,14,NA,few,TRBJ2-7,CASSLVSTSYEQYF,TGCGCCAGCAGCTTGGTTTCTACAAGTTACGAGCAGTACTTC
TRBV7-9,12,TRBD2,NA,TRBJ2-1,CASSFSGAKQFF,TGTGCCAGCAGTTTCAGCGGGGCAAAGCAGTTCTTC
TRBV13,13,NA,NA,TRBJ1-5,CASSARSNQPQHF,TGTGCCAGCAGCGCCCGGAGCAATCAGCCCCAGCATTTT
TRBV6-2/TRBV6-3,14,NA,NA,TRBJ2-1,CASSSQDVYNEQFF,TGTGCCAGCAGTTCCCAGGACGTCTACAATGAGCAGTTCTTC
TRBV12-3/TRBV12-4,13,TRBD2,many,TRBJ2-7,CASSSTSGGEQYF,TGTGCCAGCAGCTCTACTAGCGGGGGAGAGCAGTACTTC
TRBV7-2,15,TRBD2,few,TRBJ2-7,CASSYLAGGPSEQYF,TGTGCCAGCAGCTACCTAGCGGGGGGGCCGTCCGAGCAGTACTTC
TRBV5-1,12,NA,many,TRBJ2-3,CASSPLGHTQYF,TGCGCCAGCAGCCCGCTGGGCCATACGCAGTATTTT
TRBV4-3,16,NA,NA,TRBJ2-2,CASSQAVGVNTGELFF,TGCGCCAGCAGCCAAGCAGTAGGGGTCAACACCGGGGAGCTGTTTTTT
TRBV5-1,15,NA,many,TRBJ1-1,CASSLVEAPNTEAFF,TGCGCCAGCAGCTTGGTGGAGGCCCCGAACACTGAAGCTTTCTTT
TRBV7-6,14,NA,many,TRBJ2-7,CASSSRASSYEQYF,TGTGCCAGCAGCTCACGGGCCTCGTCCTACGAGCAGTACTTC
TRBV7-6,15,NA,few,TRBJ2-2,CASSPYELNTGELFF,TGTGCCAGCAGCCCTTACGAATTGAACACCGGGGAGCTGTTTTTT
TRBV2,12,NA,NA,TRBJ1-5,CASSPFSQPQHF,TGTGCCAGCAGTCCTTTTTCCCAGCCCCAGCATTTT
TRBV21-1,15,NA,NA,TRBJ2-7,CASSKDRDRGDEQYF,TGTGCCAGCAGCAAAGACCGAGACAGGGGCGACGAGCAGTACTTC
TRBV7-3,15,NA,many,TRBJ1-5,CASSSPRDNDQPQHF,TGTGCCAGCTCTAGCCCCCGGGACAACGATCAGCCCCAGCATTTT
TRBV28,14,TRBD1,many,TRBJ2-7,CASRYTRTGYEQYF,TGTGCCAGCAGATACACCCGGACAGGCTACGAGCAGTACTTC
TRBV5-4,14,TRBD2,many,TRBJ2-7,CASSTLAGVREQYF,TGTGCCAGCAGCACACTAGCGGGGGTCCGCGAGCAGTACTTC
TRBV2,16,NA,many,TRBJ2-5,CASSRWKIGSVETQYF,TGTGCCAGCTCCCGTTGGAAAATCGGTAGCGTGGAGACCCAGTACTTC
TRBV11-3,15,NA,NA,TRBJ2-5,CASSLGTTTQETQYF,TGTGCCAGCAGCTTGGGGACAACGACCCAAGAGACCCAGTACTTC
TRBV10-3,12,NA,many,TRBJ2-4,CAISESLNIQYF,TGTGCCATCAGTGAGTCGTTAAACATTCAGTACTTC
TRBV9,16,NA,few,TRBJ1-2,CASSVGGGSVQYGYTF,TGTGCCAGCAGCGTAGGTGGAGGAAGCGTTCAGTATGGCTACACCTTC